Listed below are T cell receptor beta chains from one sample, sequenced in a study of T cell responses to AZD1222 COVID-19 vaccine. Sequencing was performed with immunoSEQ multiplex PCR; in TCRdb, only in-frame clones are kept and a portion is missing. The sample contains approximately 120,000 clones, about 88% of which appear only once. Sample: peripheral blood, taken on day 0 of AZD1222 vaccination. Receptor source: an adult in good health. Each CDR3 is given with its conserved first and last residue. The order of the fields is J gene, V gene, CDR3 length, CDR3 protein.

J gene: TRBJ1-2; V gene: TRBV4-2; CDR3 length: 14; CDR3 protein: CASSSRTVNYGYTF
J gene: TRBJ1-2; V gene: TRBV7-9; CDR3 length: 13; CDR3 protein: CASSLGQSYGYTF
J gene: TRBJ2-5; V gene: TRBV10-3; CDR3 length: 13; CDR3 protein: CAQRAEGRETQYF
J gene: TRBJ1-1; V gene: TRBV5-4; CDR3 length: 16; CDR3 protein: CASSPGTGSGYTEAFF
J gene: TRBJ2-7; V gene: TRBV9; CDR3 length: 15; CDR3 protein: CASSPRVGGLHEQYF
J gene: TRBJ2-5; V gene: TRBV7-8; CDR3 length: 14; CDR3 protein: CASSLEQGVVTQYF
J gene: TRBJ1-1; V gene: TRBV28; CDR3 length: 16; CDR3 protein: CASSLAVRVMNTEAFF
J gene: TRBJ2-1; V gene: TRBV12-3/TRBV12-4; CDR3 length: 12; CDR3 protein: CASSLRLAEQFF
J gene: TRBJ1-4; V gene: TRBV30; CDR3 length: 13; CDR3 protein: CAWSVGGPEKLFF
J gene: TRBJ2-1; V gene: TRBV5-4; CDR3 length: 12; CDR3 protein: CASSTLASEQFF
J gene: TRBJ1-4; V gene: TRBV6-6; CDR3 length: 14; CDR3 protein: CAISLGRVGEKLFF
J gene: TRBJ2-1; V gene: TRBV14; CDR3 length: 12; CDR3 protein: CASSQSRNEQFF
J gene: TRBJ1-1; V gene: TRBV27; CDR3 length: 15; CDR3 protein: CASSLGRGPNAEAFF
J gene: TRBJ1-5; V gene: TRBV3-1/TRBV3-2; CDR3 length: 17; CDR3 protein: CASSQDQRGYSNQPQHF
J gene: TRBJ1-5; V gene: TRBV4-3; CDR3 length: 15; CDR3 protein: CASSQDTGKFGAQHF
J gene: TRBJ2-7; V gene: TRBV28; CDR3 length: 22; CDR3 protein: CASSSMRLAGGRETENPYEQYF
J gene: TRBJ1-3; V gene: TRBV6-6; CDR3 length: 16; CDR3 protein: CASSLGLSTSGNTIYF
J gene: TRBJ1-1; V gene: TRBV6-5; CDR3 length: 11; CDR3 protein: CASKGGREAFF
J gene: TRBJ1-3; V gene: TRBV5-1; CDR3 length: 16; CDR3 protein: CASSLGQANSGNTIYF
J gene: TRBJ1-2; V gene: TRBV12-3/TRBV12-4; CDR3 length: 13; CDR3 protein: CASRGAANYGYTF
J gene: TRBJ2-3; V gene: TRBV7-6; CDR3 length: 17; CDR3 protein: CASSLGTSGGEADTQYF
J gene: TRBJ1-3; V gene: TRBV10-3; CDR3 length: 16; CDR3 protein: CAISESTDRSGNTIYF
J gene: TRBJ2-7; V gene: TRBV30; CDR3 length: 12; CDR3 protein: CAWGKSSYEQYF
J gene: TRBJ2-2; V gene: TRBV9; CDR3 length: 16; CDR3 protein: CASSVSAGSNTGELFF
J gene: TRBJ1-3; V gene: TRBV5-5; CDR3 length: 14; CDR3 protein: CASSRTGAGNTIYF
J gene: TRBJ1-5; V gene: TRBV19; CDR3 length: 14; CDR3 protein: CASTIGNNRGAQHF
J gene: TRBJ1-4; V gene: TRBV7-6; CDR3 length: 14; CDR3 protein: CASSLGTANEKLFF
J gene: TRBJ1-6; V gene: TRBV7-2; CDR3 length: 14; CDR3 protein: CASSSTGGNSPLHF
J gene: TRBJ1-2; V gene: TRBV11-2; CDR3 length: 17; CDR3 protein: CASSVHEMDRELYGYTF
J gene: TRBJ1-6; V gene: TRBV19; CDR3 length: 16; CDR3 protein: CASSIAVTLGESPLHF
J gene: TRBJ1-1; V gene: TRBV9; CDR3 length: 15; CDR3 protein: CASSPEPHARTEAFF
J gene: TRBJ2-2; V gene: TRBV9; CDR3 length: 16; CDR3 protein: CASSPSWRGPPRELFF
J gene: TRBJ1-2; V gene: TRBV25-1; CDR3 length: 12; CDR3 protein: CASSETFYGYTF
J gene: TRBJ1-4; V gene: TRBV7-9; CDR3 length: 14; CDR3 protein: CASSPGQNNEKLFF
J gene: TRBJ1-2; V gene: TRBV5-4; CDR3 length: 14; CDR3 protein: CASSLGGGGYGYTF
J gene: TRBJ2-5; V gene: TRBV2; CDR3 length: 18; CDR3 protein: CASSDIGGVNGWQETQYF
J gene: TRBJ1-1; V gene: TRBV4-1; CDR3 length: 18; CDR3 protein: CASSQDSPGTKLNTEAFF
J gene: TRBJ1-1; V gene: TRBV5-5; CDR3 length: 14; CDR3 protein: CASSLQGPGTEAFF
J gene: TRBJ1-1; V gene: TRBV2; CDR3 length: 14; CDR3 protein: CASSEDLWQGWAFF
J gene: TRBJ2-1; V gene: TRBV30; CDR3 length: 17; CDR3 protein: CAWSTGTAFPSYNEQFF
J gene: TRBJ2-3; V gene: TRBV5-1; CDR3 length: 18; CDR3 protein: CASSSVFPGSSGTDTQYF
J gene: TRBJ2-1; V gene: TRBV7-2; CDR3 length: 15; CDR3 protein: CASSYQDSVMGEQFF
J gene: TRBJ1-3; V gene: TRBV4-3; CDR3 length: 18; CDR3 protein: CASSQEDTGQLSGNTIYF
J gene: TRBJ2-2; V gene: TRBV5-4; CDR3 length: 15; CDR3 protein: CASRKGQPNTGELFF
J gene: TRBJ1-6; V gene: TRBV12-2; CDR3 length: 20; CDR3 protein: CASRLIIPGHRSSYNSPLHF
J gene: TRBJ2-1; V gene: TRBV14; CDR3 length: 13; CDR3 protein: CASSRISYNEQFF
J gene: TRBJ1-2; V gene: TRBV3-1/TRBV3-2; CDR3 length: 17; CDR3 protein: CASSQDRPRGTPYGYTF
J gene: TRBJ2-2; V gene: TRBV6-5; CDR3 length: 12; CDR3 protein: CASRKEVGELFF
J gene: TRBJ2-1; V gene: TRBV6-5; CDR3 length: 13; CDR3 protein: CASSPTSYNEQFF
J gene: TRBJ1-2; V gene: TRBV6-5; CDR3 length: 14; CDR3 protein: CASSYSTGDSVYTF
J gene: TRBJ2-7; V gene: TRBV11-2; CDR3 length: 17; CDR3 protein: CASSALGGQGVGHEQYF
J gene: TRBJ2-3; V gene: TRBV19; CDR3 length: 15; CDR3 protein: CASSTRTGVGDTQYF